One and the same sample provided the 31 T cell receptor beta chains below, sequenced in a study of T-cell memory formation after mild COVID-19. MiXCR was run by TCRdb on the 5' RACE reads, yielding one entry per CDR3 protein. This table has about 180,000 distinct CDR3 sequences, approximately 16% appearing once. The source material was PBMCs or a T cell subset sorted from them (not recorded which). The receptors originated from an adult woman who had mild COVID-19 (a few samples of this study predate the infection). Cell type and time point are not known.

About this clonotype itself: Compared with germline, one end of the junction differs, possibly owing to a read error. This chain connects TRBV19 to TRBJ1-5; the match to TRBD1 covers 7 bases. There are 17 residues in the CDR3. Germline-derived CDR1 and CDR2 are LNHDA and SQIVND (reference sequence). The chain's CDR3 is CASSTSTGTRSNQSQHF. CDR3 nucleotides: TGTGCCAGTAGTACCTCGACAGGGACCCGTAGCAATCAGTCCCAGCATTTT.

V and J are TRBV9 and TRBJ2-2, with D tentatively TRBD1 (5 bases). Trimming left V 5 bases short and J 4 bases short, with 9 bases between. The CDR3 is 13 amino acids. Per the germline V gene, CDR1 is SGDLS and CDR2 is YYNGEE. The CDR3 nucleotides read TGTGCCAGCAGTCGGACACTCACCGGGGAGCTGTTTTTT. Translating it yields CASSRTLTGELFF.

This clonotype was seen ten or more times. Written as DNA, the CDR3 is TGTGCCAGCAGTTTAAGGGAAGGAAAACTGTTTTTT. Amino acids: CASSLREGKLFF. V usage is TRBV12-3 or TRBV12-4 and J usage is TRBJ1-4; no clear D. This CDR3 has 12 residues. Trimming took 2 bases from V and 10 from J, leaving 8 bases between them.

This rearrangement joins TRBV11-2 to TRBJ2-2; D is perhaps TRBD2 (6 bases). The CDR3 spans 16 residues. V was clipped by 0 bases and J by 7 bases, with 15 bases between them. Germline V gives CDR1 SGHAT, CDR2 FQNNGV. CDR3 bases: TGTGCCAGCAGCTTAGATATGGCGGGGCGGGACGGGGAGCTGTTTTTT. Residues: CASSLDMAGRDGELFF.

This clonotype was detected a few times. This chain joins TRBV20-1 and TRBJ1-3, with 8 bases that match TRBD1. Germline loops: CDR1 DFQATT, CDR2 SNEGSKA (reference sequence). This CDR3 spans 15 amino acids. Trimming cost V 4 bases and J 7 bases; bases outside gene matches: 12. Written as DNA, the CDR3 is TGCAGTGCTAACGGGCAGGGGGCTATCGGCAACACCATATATTTT. Protein sequence: CSANGQGAIGNTIYF.

This clonotype was detected only a few times. The chain couples TRBV4-2 to TRBJ2-3, with TRBD2 matching over 9 bases. CDR1 and CDR2 (germline): LGHNA, YNFKEQ. V shed 0 bases, J shed 4 bases, and the junction held 8 bases outside the gene matches. The CDR3 is 17 amino acids. The CDR3 DNA reads TGTGCCAGCAGCCAAGATCCTCCTAGCGGGGTACCAGATACGCAGTATTTT. Its protein is CASSQDPPSGVPDTQYF.

The J gene is TRBJ1-1, the V gene TRBV10-3; tentatively, D is TRBD1 (5 bases). With 6 bases removed from V and 4 bases from J, the gap between germline ends came to 15 bases. Germline V CDR1 and CDR2: ENHRY, SYGVKD. The CDR3 consists of 14 residues. CDR3 protein: CAIRRGEGGTEAFF. The CDR3 nucleotides are TGTGCCATCAGGAGGGGAGAGGGTGGCACTGAAGCTTTCTTT.

The V gene is TRBV24-1, the J gene TRBJ2-3; 7 bases line up with TRBD2. CDR1 is KGHDR and CDR2 is SFDVKD in the germline V gene. CDR3 length: 16 residues. V trimming: 8 bases; J trimming: 5 bases; junction bases outside the gene matches: 15. CDR3 sequence reads: CATKDSAGEFGDTQYF. The DNA for the CDR3 is TGTGCCACCAAGGATAGTGCGGGGGAGTTTGGAGATACGCAGTATTTT.

This clonotype was recorded many times. This rearrangement joins TRBV2 to TRBJ2-7; 8 positions match TRBD2. Germline assignment: CDR1 SNHLY and CDR2 FYNNEI. The V segment lost 6 bases and the J segment 0 bases; nucleotides outside the gene matches: 10. This CDR3 has 16 amino acids. The CDR3 DNA reads as TGTGCCAGCAGCGAGCTTGGCGGGAGGAGCTCCTACGAGCAGTACTTC. It is translated as CASSELGGRSSYEQYF.

This clonotype was observed at least ten times. The chain combines TRBV18 with TRBJ2-5, with D tentatively TRBD1 (5 bases). Germline V CDR1 and CDR2: KGHSH, LQKENI. The CDR3 covers 14 residues. Between the trimmed V and J ends, which lost 1 base and 4 bases, there was a span of 10 bases. CDR3 coding DNA: TGTGCCAGCTCACCACAAGATAGGGGAGAGACCCAGTACTTC. Translation gives CASSPQDRGETQYF.

The CDR3 sequence: CASRPRDGPYEQYF. The DNA of the CDR3 is TGTGCCAGCAGACCCCGGGACGGACCCTACGAGCAGTACTTC. The chain uses TRBV6-1 and TRBJ2-7; the D call may be TRBD1 or TRBD2 (5 bases each). This CDR3 is built from 14 residues. Per germline, CDR1 MNHNS and CDR2 SASEGT. Trimming took off 6 bases at V and 2 bases at J, with 14 bases between the two ends.

The chain combines TRBV10-3 with TRBJ1-2; D remains unclear. This CDR3 region has 17 residues. Germline V CDR1 and CDR2: ENHRY, SYGVKD. Trimming took off 5 bases at V and 8 bases at J, with 27 bases between the two ends. As DNA, the CDR3 is TGTGCCATCAGTCATGCCTTGAGTTCACCCGAAACTGGCGGCTACACCTTC. Its protein is CAISHALSSPETGGYTF.

The sample holds a few counts of this clonotype. The chain couples TRBV30 to TRBJ2-7; TRBD1 might be the D (6 bases). The ends were cut back, 0 bases at V and 3 bases at J, with 21 bases in the middle. Per germline, CDR1 GTSNPN and CDR2 SVGIG (reference sequence). This CDR3 is 17 amino acids long. This chain's CDR3 is CAWSVPGQSPLHYEQYF. In DNA, the CDR3 is TGTGCCTGGAGTGTACCAGGACAGAGTCCTCTCCACTACGAGCAGTACTTC.

This clonotype was seen a handful of times. The rearrangement links TRBV20-1 to TRBJ2-3; D is unresolved. Trimming removed 3 bases at V and 4 bases at J, with 17 bases between. The CDR3 has 15 residues. Germline V gene lookup returns CDR1 DFQATT and CDR2 SNEGSKA (reference sequence). The CDR3 nucleotides are TGCAGTGCTAGGCGAGGCCTAGTCGACCCAGATACGCAGTATTTT. It yields the protein CSARRGLVDPDTQYF.

The chain couples TRBV20-1 to TRBJ2-3, with D possibly matching TRBD2 (6 bases). The CDR3 loop spans 15 amino acids. V was clipped by 5 bases and J by 4 bases, with 19 bases between them. The germline CDR1 and CDR2 sequences are DFQATT and SNEGSKA (reference sequence). CDR3 sequence reads: CSAPSLAVGADTQYF. DNA for the CDR3: TGCAGTGCTCCCTCTTTAGCGGTGGGCGCAGATACGCAGTATTTT.

This chain joins TRBV7-2 and TRBJ1-2, with D perhaps matching TRBD1 (5 bases). The CDR3 consists of 15 residues. Trimming took off 9 bases at V and 0 bases at J, with 17 bases between the two ends. Germline V gene lookup returns CDR1 SGHTA and CDR2 FQGNSA. CDR3 residues: CASTIGTGANYGYTF. The CDR3 nucleotides read TGTGCCAGTACCATTGGCACAGGAGCTAACTATGGCTACACCTTC.

The chain combines TRBV20-1 with TRBJ2-3; 9 nucleotides align to TRBD1. Per germline, CDR1 DFQATT and CDR2 SNEGSKA (reference sequence). The CDR3 sequence is 15 residues long. The junction had 6 bases not matched to a gene; V was cut back by 1 base and J by 4 bases. CDR3 region: CSARAWTGDPDTQYF. CDR3 in DNA: TGCAGTGCTAGAGCCTGGACAGGGGACCCAGATACGCAGTATTTT.

This clonotype has more than one count but fewer than ten. The chain combines TRBV3-1 with TRBJ2-2; D not certain. V dropped 3 bases and J dropped 4 bases, with 3 bases sitting between them. Germline CDR1 reads LGHDT; CDR2 reads YNNKEL (reference sequence). The CDR3 covers 12 residues. CDR3 in DNA: TGTGCCAGCAGCCAGGGCACCGGGGAGCTGTTTTTT. This sequence encodes CASSQGTGELFF.

The rearrangement joins TRBV11-2 to TRBJ2-1, with D possibly being TRBD2 (6 bases). CDR1 is SGHAT, CDR2 FQNNGV, per germline. The length of the CDR3 is 15 residues. V was shortened by 5 bases and J by 5 bases, with 16 bases between the two germline ends. CDR3 sequence: CASSPRPGSHNEQFF. CDR3 nucleotide sequence: TGTGCCAGCAGCCCTCGGCCCGGGAGCCACAATGAGCAGTTCTTC.

There are a few counts of this clonotype. This chain uses TRBV6-2 or TRBV6-3 with TRBJ2-7; D possibly corresponds to TRBD2 (5 bases). The CDR3 contains 15 residues. The germline V and J ends were trimmed by 5 bases and 2 bases, with 16 bases remaining between them. CDR1 and CDR2 (germline): MNHEY, SVGEGT. The CDR3: CASSPIEAVTYEQYF. CDR3 coding DNA: TGTGCCAGCAGTCCAATCGAAGCGGTTACCTACGAGCAGTACTTC.

The chain uses TRBV12-3 or TRBV12-4 and TRBJ1-1, with TRBD1 identical over 7 bases. Trimming cost V 5 bases and J 3 bases; bases outside gene matches: 6. This CDR3 region has 14 residues. The CDR3 DNA reads as TGTGCCAGCAGTCCAAACAGGGGTGACACTGAAGCTTTCTTT. Amino acid sequence: CASSPNRGDTEAFF.

This clonotype appeared many times. CDR3 bases: TGCGCCAGCAGCCCGGGACTAGCGGGGGGGCCTTTCTACAATGAGCAGTTCTTC. Protein sequence: CASSPGLAGGPFYNEQFF. The V gene is TRBV5-1, the J gene TRBJ2-1; 16 bases agree with TRBD2. Germline values: CDR1 SGHRS, CDR2 YFSETQ. The CDR3 contains 18 residues. J was trimmed by 3 bases and V by 4 bases; bases with no gene match: 7.

This chain joins TRBV30 and TRBJ2-1; D is possibly TRBD1 (6 bases). This CDR3 spans 15 amino acids. Germline V gives CDR1 GTSNPN, CDR2 SVGIG (reference sequence). V gave up 2 bases and J gave up 9 bases, with 20 bases separating them. CDR3: CAWSQGKTGSGEQFF. CDR3 bases: TGTGCCTGGAGTCAGGGGAAGACAGGTAGTGGTGAGCAGTTCTTC.

This clonotype came up many times. The chain couples TRBV3-1 to TRBJ2-3, with TRBD2 as a possible D gene (6 bases). Germline loops: CDR1 LGHDT, CDR2 YNNKEL (reference sequence). There are 15 residues in the CDR3. Trimming took off 4 bases at V and 6 bases at J, with 17 bases between the two ends. This CDR3 reads CASSRGLLRGDTQYF. The DNA of the CDR3 is TGTGCCAGCAGCCGGGGACTCCTTCGGGGGGATACGCAGTATTTT.

V is TRBV20-1 and J is TRBJ2-7, with 9 bases aligning to TRBD2. Trimming removed 3 bases from V and 2 bases from J; junction bases left unmatched: 11. Germline CDR1 reads DFQATT; CDR2 reads SNEGSKA (reference sequence). There are 16 residues in the CDR3. DNA of the CDR3: TGCAGTGCTAGTAGTAGCGGGACTAGCAGTCCCTACGAGCAGTACTTC. Amino acid sequence: CSASSSGTSSPYEQYF.

This chain's CDR3 is CASSLYRDEQYF. As DNA, the CDR3 is TGTGCCAGCAGCTTATATAGAGACGAGCAGTACTTC. The genes are TRBV7-9 and TRBJ2-7; D gene ambiguous. Germline V gene data show CDR1 as SEHNR and CDR2 as FQNEAQ (reference sequence). V lost 2 bases and J lost 5, with 7 bases in between. The CDR3 has 12 amino acids.

The table lists this clonotype with a few counts. The V call is TRBV5-1, the J call TRBJ1-1, with a tentative D call TRBD1 (6 bases). CDR1 and CDR2 from the germline V gene are SGHRS and YFSETQ. V was shortened by 4 bases and J by 6 bases, with 16 bases between the two germline ends. The CDR3 sequence is 14 residues long. CDR3 residues: CASSPGQLKAEAFF. DNA of the CDR3: TGCGCCAGCAGCCCCGGACAGCTCAAGGCTGAAGCTTTCTTT. The entire variable domain, with the rest obtained from reference TRBV5-1 and TRBJ1-1, is as follows: KAGVTQTPRYLIKTRGQQVTLSCSPISGHRSVSWYQQTPGQGLQFLFEYFSETQRNKGNFPGRFSGRQFSNSRSEMNVSTLELGDSALYLCASSPGQLKAEAFFGQGTRLTVV.

The chain recombines TRBV20-1 with TRBJ1-5, with a possible D match to TRBD1 (5 bases). Germline V gives CDR1 DFQATT, CDR2 SNEGSKA (reference sequence). V was shortened by 5 bases and J by 0 bases, with 17 bases between the two germline ends. CDR3 size: 16 residues. CDR3: CSAVGQGTYSNQPQHF. The CDR3 DNA reads as TGCAGTGCTGTGGGGCAGGGAACTTATAGCAATCAGCCCCAGCATTTT.

This clonotype was seen more than once but under ten times. This rearrangement joins TRBV29-1 to TRBJ2-1, with D possibly called TRBD1 or TRBD2 (5 bases each). Germline-derived CDR1 and CDR2 are SQVTM and ANQGSEA. The CDR3 extends over 11 amino acids. V was shortened by 8 bases and J by 4 bases, with 9 bases between the two germline ends. The CDR3 bases are TGCAGCACGGGACGGTACAATGAGCAGTTCTTC. Its protein is CSTGRYNEQFF.

This clonotype was observed a few times. The chain couples TRBV6-1 to TRBJ2-2, with 8 bases aligning to TRBD2. Losses at the gene ends were 2 bases for V and 3 bases for J; bases not matched to a gene: 5. There are 16 residues in the CDR3. CDR1 is MNHNS and CDR2 is SASEGT in the germline V gene. CDR3: CASSESAGGYTGELFF. The CDR3 DNA follows: TGTGCCAGCAGTGAATCTGCGGGGGGTTACACCGGGGAGCTGTTTTTT.

This clonotype has just a few counts. The rearrangement links TRBV20-1 to TRBJ2-7, with no clear D. CDR1 and CDR2 (germline): DFQATT, SNEGSKA (reference sequence). The CDR3 runs to 13 residues. The V gene lost 0 bases and the J gene lost 3 bases, with 9 bases spanning the gap. CDR3 residues: CSARDYPRYEQYF. CDR3 nucleotides: TGCAGTGCTAGAGATTACCCACGCTACGAGCAGTACTTC.